Below, 5 T cell receptor beta chains from the same sample are listed, as sequenced in a study of blood T cell repertoires in COVID-19. TCRdb keeps only in-frame clones here, not all; method: immunoSEQ multiplex PCR. The sample lists approximately 200,000 clones; 65% to 90% were seen once. Sequencing was done on a sample of PBMCs or T cells enriched from blood (not recorded which). The source is a woman aged 25 to 39 who had been exposed to COVID-19.

The gene calls are TRBV5-1 and TRBJ1-4; the D gene is possibly TRBD1 (5 bases). CDR3 length: 16 amino acids. Germline CDR1 reads SGHRS; CDR2 reads YFSETQ. Trimming took off 0 bases at V and 0 bases at J, with 9 bases between the two ends. The CDR3 here is CASSLAGGSTNEKLFF. In DNA, the CDR3 is TGCGCCAGCAGCTTGGCCGGGGGGTCAACTAATGAAAAACTGTTTTTT. Together with reference TRBV5-1 and TRBJ1-4, the CDR3 gives the full variable domain: KAGVTQTPRYLIKTRGQQVTLSCSPISGHRSVSWYQQTPGQGLQFLFEYFSETQRNKGNFPGRFSGRQFSNSRSEMNVSTLELGDSALYLCASSLAGGSTNEKLFFGSGTQLSVL.

The genes are TRBV6-1 and TRBJ1-1; possibly TRBD1 for D (5 bases). The germline V gene has CDR1 MNHNS and CDR2 SASEGT. V lost 0 bases, J lost 0 bases, and 17 bases lay in between. The CDR3 is made up of 18 amino acids. CDR3 residues: CASSEAIDRVFVNTEAFF. DNA for the CDR3: TGTGCCAGCAGTGAAGCAATAGACAGAGTTTTCGTGAACACTGAAGCTTTCTTT.

The genes are TRBV7-8 and TRBJ1-4; 8 bases are a match to TRBD1. V lost 4 bases to trimming and J lost 8 bases; unmatched junction nucleotides: 6. The germline CDR1 and CDR2 sequences are SGHVS and FQNEAQ. CDR3 length: 14 residues. CDR3 sequence reads: CASSSQGALEKLFF. The CDR3 nucleotides read TGTGCCAGCAGCTCCCAGGGGGCTTTGGAAAAACTGTTTTTT.

The chain combines TRBV27 with TRBJ2-3; 9 nucleotides line up with TRBD2. The CDR3 runs 14 residues. Germline CDR1 reads MNHEY; CDR2 reads SMNVEV (reference sequence). Trimming took 6 bases from V and 6 from J; bases not matched to a gene: 7. CDR3 in DNA: TGTGCCAGCAGGAAAGCGGGGGGTAAGGATACGCAGTATTTT. Translating gives CASRKAGGKDTQYF.

This clone was seen a single time. This rearrangement joins TRBV11-3 to TRBJ2-1, with 8 bases identical to TRBD1. Germline V gene lookup returns CDR1 SGHNT and CDR2 YENEEA. The junction had 10 bases not matched to a gene; V was cut back by 4 bases and J by 5 bases. The CDR3 totals 16 residues. CDR3 DNA: TGTGCCAGCAGCTCAACCCCGGGACAGGCGAACAATGAGCAGTTCTTC. As protein: CASSSTPGQANNEQFF. Supplemented by reference TRBV11-3 and TRBJ2-1, the full variable domain reads EAGVVQSPRYKIIEKKQPVAFWCNPISGHNTLYWYLQNLGQGPELLIRYENEEAVDDSQLPKDRFSAERLKGVDSTLKIQPAELGDSAVYLCASSSTPGQANNEQFFGPGTRLTVL.